The source of this T cell receptor (beta chain) is a study of metastatic and nonmetastatic thyroid tumors. Overall study context: Samples came from malignant and benign thyroid patients, and repertoires were compared across blood and tumor or nodule tissue. Study findings and constraints: Reported TCR beta diversity, measured in blood and tumor, was significantly higher for malignant thyroid tumors than for benign nodules.

Thyroid surgery had not been preceded by any treatment in any patient. Using MiXCR, TCRdb reanalyzed the PCR reads. The sample holds about 21,000 clones, roughly 12% seen once. The V end was cut by 0 bases, the J end by 10 bases, with 6 bases between. CDR1 and CDR2 from the germline V gene are MNHEY and SMNVEV (reference sequence). There are 12 residues in the CDR3. This clone was counted ten times or more. The target antigen is unknown. Sequencing was done on a sample of blood. The rearrangement joins TRBV27 to TRBJ1-4; D unclear. The sequence came from a female donor with papillary thyroid cancer or a benign thyroid nodule (not recorded which). Some clones in this sample may be carry-over from other donors' samples. The CDR3 DNA follows: TGTGCCAGCAGTTTATCCGGAGGAAAACTGTTTTTT. The encoded protein is CASSLSGGKLFF.